Shown below are 15 T cell receptor beta chains from a single sample sequenced in a study of T cells in Graves' hyperthyroidism and ophthalmopathy. RNA transcripts were the template for amplifying TCR beta CDR3 regions. The primer set for the first-round RT-PCR of the TCR CDR3 was HTBI. One entry per CDR3 protein, called by TCRdb with MiXCR from the multiplex PCR reads. The repertoire has fewer than 500,000 distinct CDR3 sequences, roughly 14% of them found once; the top ten carry roughly 21%. The specimen sequenced was blood. These receptors were taken from a young woman with Graves' ophthalmopathy.

This clonotype has only a few counts. The chain is built from TRBV6-1 and TRBJ2-2; TRBD1 matches at 8 bases. In germline, CDR1 is MNHNS, CDR2 SASEGT. This CDR3 has 13 amino acids. V lost 3 bases and J lost 15; bases outside the gene matches: 9. CDR3 DNA sequence: TGTGCCAGCAGTGAGCAATGGACAGGGAGTTTGTTTTTT. This gives the protein CASSEQWTGSLFF.

This chain uses TRBV5-1 with TRBJ2-5; D gene ambiguous. CDR1 SGHRS and CDR2 YFSETQ come from the germline V gene. The length of the CDR3 is 14 residues. V shed 0 bases and J shed 5 bases, with 11 bases lying between them. Written as DNA, the CDR3 is TGCGCCAGCAGCTTGGGGAAGTCCGTGGAGACCCAGTACTTC. Its protein is CASSLGKSVETQYF. The entire variable domain, with the rest obtained from reference TRBV5-1 and TRBJ2-5, is as follows: KAGVTQTPRYLIKTRGQQVTLSCSPISGHRSVSWYQQTPGQGLQFLFEYFSETQRNKGNFPGRFSGRQFSNSRSEMNVSTLELGDSALYLCASSLGKSVETQYFGPGTRLLVL.

The table lists this clonotype with many counts. This chain uses TRBV7-9 with TRBJ2-5, with TRBD1 matching over 8 bases. Germline lookup yields CDR1 SEHNR and CDR2 FQNEAQ (reference sequence). The ends lost 5 bases at V and 5 bases at J; junction bases unmatched: 10. This CDR3 has 15 amino acids. The CDR3 region is CASSRASGGLETQYF. The CDR3 bases are TGTGCCAGCAGCCGGGCCTCAGGGGGCTTGGAGACCCAGTACTTC.

This clonotype has just a few counts. The chain employs TRBV6-1 and TRBJ1-5; D remains ambiguous. Germline V gives CDR1 MNHNS, CDR2 SASEGT. V gave up 6 bases and J gave up 0 bases, with 12 bases separating them. The CDR3 contains 15 residues. The CDR3 loop reads CASSPGVGSNQPQHF. In nucleotides, the CDR3 is TGTGCCAGCAGCCCCGGGGTCGGTAGCAATCAGCCCCAGCATTTT.

At least ten counts were recorded for this clonotype. This sequence joins TRBV20-1 and TRBJ2-1; 16 nucleotides line up with TRBD2. The junction had 6 bases not matched to a gene; V was cut back by 1 base and J by 6 bases. The germline V gene has CDR1 DFQATT and CDR2 SNEGSKA (reference sequence). This CDR3 has 17 residues. Here the CDR3 reads CSARAGTSGGAANEQFF. As DNA, the CDR3 is TGCAGTGCTAGAGCCGGGACTAGCGGGGGGGCCGCCAATGAGCAGTTCTTC.

This clonotype has only a few counts. The chain employs TRBV10-3 and TRBJ1-1, with D maybe TRBD1 (6 bases). CDR3 length equals 15 residues. The V gene's germline CDR1 is ENHRY and CDR2 SYGVKD. V was cut by 0 bases and J by 6 bases, with 14 bases left in between. CDR3 bases: TGTGCCATCAGTGAGTCGGAGGGAGGGGGTGCTGAAGCTTTCTTT. Its translation is CAISESEGGGAEAFF.

There are many counts of this clonotype. This chain joins TRBV5-1 and TRBJ1-1; 8 nucleotides line up with TRBD1. Germline CDR1 reads SGHRS; CDR2 reads YFSETQ. CDR3 length: 14 amino acids. J was trimmed by 5 bases and V by 0 bases; bases with no gene match: 3. The CDR3 region has the DNA TGCGCCAGCAGCTTGGCCCAGGGGGCGACTGAAGCTTTCTTT. Protein product: CASSLAQGATEAFF.

About this clonotype itself: At one boundary the junction diverges from the germline segment, which might be a read error. The V and J genes are TRBV19 and TRBJ1-5; 9 bases agree with TRBD1. Germline lookup yields CDR1 LNHDA and CDR2 SQIVND (reference sequence). The CDR3 contains 17 residues. The CDR3: CASSILGQGYSNRPQHF. The CDR3 DNA is TGTGCCAGTAGTATCCTTGGACAGGGGTATAGCAATCGGCCCCAGCATTTT.

This clonotype was counted many times. This chain connects TRBV28 to TRBJ1-1; D might be TRBD1 (6 bases). Trimming stripped 4 bases from V and 6 bases from J, with 15 bases between. CDR1 is MDHEN, CDR2 SYDVKM, per germline. The CDR3 totals 14 residues. CDR3 nucleotide sequence: TGTGCCAGCAGTTGGGGCGTCACAGGGTCTGAAGCTTTCTTT. Translated, it gives CASSWGVTGSEAFF.

This clonotype was recorded many times. DNA of the CDR3: TGCAGTGCGAGCCAGGACAGGATAAGTTTCAATCAGCCCCAGCATTTT. This codes for CSASQDRISFNQPQHF. The genes are TRBV20-1 and TRBJ1-5; 7 bases align to TRBD1. The CDR3 runs 16 residues. V was pared by 6 bases and J by 3 bases, with 14 bases of the junction left unmatched. Looked up from germline, CDR1 is DFQATT and CDR2 is SNEGSKA (reference sequence).

This clonotype was seen more than once but under ten times. One base away lies a much larger clone, so this may be a sequencing read error. This chain joins TRBV3-1 and TRBJ2-3; TRBD1 is a possible D gene (7 bases). The V gene lost 5 bases and the J gene lost 1 base, with 31 bases spanning the gap. Germline CDR1 reads LGHDT; CDR2 reads YNNKEL (reference sequence). This CDR3 region has 21 residues. The CDR3 is CASSKRGQELTRTTGTDTQYF. The CDR3 nucleotides are TGTGCCAGCAGCAAAAGGGGGCAGGAGCTCACCCGGACTACTGGCACAGATACGCAGTATTTT.

This clonotype was detected many times. The J gene is TRBJ2-1, the V gene TRBV28; TRBD2 agrees at 13 bases. The CDR3 length is 11 residues. The germline gives CDR1 MDHEN, CDR2 SYDVKM. The J segment lost 15 bases and the V segment lost 7 bases, leaving 3 bases of the junction unmatched. This CDR3 is CASKTSGGPFF. CDR3 DNA: TGTGCCAGCAAGACTAGCGGGGGGCCGTTCTTC.

This clonotype was counted many times. CDR3 nucleotides: TGCAGTGCTAGCCTGCGGGCTAGCGGTTACGAGCAGTACTTC. This translates into CSASLRASGYEQYF. V is TRBV20-1 and J is TRBJ2-7; 7 bases align to TRBD2. The V gene's germline CDR1 is DFQATT and CDR2 SNEGSKA (reference sequence). CDR3 length: 14 residues. J was trimmed by 4 bases and V by 3 bases; bases with no gene match: 9.

The chain joins TRBV11-2 to TRBJ2-3, with a possible D match to TRBD1 (5 bases). Germline CDR1 SGHAT, CDR2 FQNNGV. The CDR3 contains 14 residues. V shed 7 bases and J shed 3 bases, with 14 bases lying between them. The CDR3 loop reads CASNDSPPTDTQYF. Written as DNA, the CDR3 is TGTGCCAGCAACGACAGTCCCCCTACAGATACGCAGTATTTT.

In regard to this clonotype: The junction does not match germline at one end; this may be a read error. CDR3 protein: CASSRDSQLVEQYF. The CDR3 DNA is TGCGCCAGCAGCCGCGATTCTCAGCTGGTTGAGCAGTACTTC. The chain carries TRBV7-9 and TRBJ2-7; D ambiguous. The CDR3 contains 14 residues. From germline, CDR1 is SEHNR and CDR2 FQNEAQ (reference sequence).